Here is one T cell receptor (beta chain) with its context. This specimen belongs to a study of blood T cell repertoires in COVID-19. About the study: The United States, Italy and Spain provided the acute and convalescent COVID-19 samples.

The assay was immunoSEQ multiplex PCR, and TCRdb's table has in-frame clones only and misses some. The sample consists of about 280,000 clones, just under 90% of them appearing once. A Seattle source enrolled patients during active infection and followed them longitudinally. The TCR was taken from a woman aged 30 to 39 with COVID-19, enrolled during active disease. Sequencing was performed on peripheral blood.

The CDR3 DNA follows: TGTGCCACCAGTGATTTGAGACAGTCGGGAGGGACCCAGTACTTC. Translating gives CATSDLRQSGGTQYF. The chain combines TRBV24-1 with TRBJ2-5; 7 nucleotides align to TRBD2. With V trimmed by 0 bases and J by 7 bases, 7 bases remained unmatched. The CDR3 length is 15 residues. CDR1 KGHDR and CDR2 SFDVKD come from the germline V gene.